The 2 T cell receptor beta chains given below trace back to one sample, sequenced in a study of blood T cell repertoires in COVID-19. Only in-frame clones appear in the TCRdb table, and some are missing; sequencing was by immunoSEQ multiplex PCR. The data show 120,000 or so clones, with 87% seen just once and 7.7% held by the top ten. Sequenced material: peripheral blood. These receptors were obtained from a human donor in a cohort sampled during active COVID-19.

This clone was found a few times. The gene calls are TRBV19 and TRBJ1-1, with 7 bases identical to TRBD1. Germline V gene data show CDR1 as LNHDA and CDR2 as SQIVND (reference sequence). The trim removed 7 bases at V and 3 bases at J, leaving 5 bases unmatched. The CDR3 extends over 13 amino acids. The CDR3 DNA reads as TGTGCCAGTAAGGGACAGTCGGACACTGAAGCTTTCTTT. It is translated as CASKGQSDTEAFF.

The chain couples TRBV28 to TRBJ1-5; possibly TRBD1 for D (6 bases). This CDR3 is 15 amino acids long. Trimming left V 6 bases short and J 2 bases short, with 14 bases between. Germline V gene data show CDR1 as MDHEN and CDR2 as SYDVKM. The DNA for the CDR3 is TGTGCCAGCAGACTACCACAGGGCCGCAATCAGCCCCAGCATTTT. Residues: CASRLPQGRNQPQHF.